The 11 T cell receptor beta chains below all came from one sample that was sequenced in a study of human T cells and chemical hapten exposure. The time point is: patch test 3, about 24 weeks after DPC sensitization. Specified treatment: therapeutic diphenylcyclopropenone sensitization with weekly scalp DPC. TCRdb passed the RACE reads through MiXCR, listing each CDR3 protein once. The data contain roughly 84,000 distinct CDR3 sequences, 11% of them seen just once; the ten biggest clones take up around 3.7%. The sample here was whole blood, taken in connection with sensitization to the hapten diphenylcyclopropenone (DPC). The receptors were sampled from a woman between 50 and 59 years old with alopecia areata. Some clones in this sample may be carry-over from other donors' samples.

This clonotype turned up a few times. The chain couples TRBV6-2 or TRBV6-3 to TRBJ2-3, with 11 bases that match TRBD2. The CDR3 extends over 17 amino acids. Germline V gives CDR1 MNHEY, CDR2 SVGEGT. With V trimmed by 2 bases and J by 2 bases, 6 bases remained unmatched. The CDR3 DNA follows: TGTGCCAGCAGTTACAGACTAGCGGGATCATCCACAGATACGCAGTATTTT. Protein product: CASSYRLAGSSTDTQYF.

The table lists this clonotype with many counts. The chain recombines TRBV28 with TRBJ1-6, with no clear D. CDR1 and CDR2 (germline): MDHEN, SYDVKM. The CDR3 spans 12 residues. Trimming took off 4 bases at V and 10 bases at J, with 8 bases between the two ends. CDR3 nucleotides: TGTGCCAGCAGTTCAGCCGACTCACCCCTCCACTTT. Translated: CASSSADSPLHF.

Ten or more counts support this clonotype. The chain's CDR3 is CASSPDRVAQYF. The CDR3 DNA reads TGTGCCAGCTCACCCGACAGGGTTGCGCAGTATTTT. The chain combines TRBV18 with TRBJ2-3, with TRBD1 identical over 7 bases. V shed 3 bases and J 10 bases; nucleotides not matched to a gene: 4. The CDR3 has 12 residues. Germline V gene data show CDR1 as KGHSH and CDR2 as LQKENI.

This clonotype was seen a handful of times. The rearrangement uses TRBV11-2 and TRBJ2-3; a possible D gene is TRBD1 (5 bases). Germline CDR1 reads SGHAT; CDR2 reads FQNNGV. V lost 8 bases and J 0 bases, leaving 15 bases between the germline ends. This CDR3 has 15 residues. The CDR3 sequence: CASQEGVYSTDTQYF. CDR3 nucleotides: TGTGCCAGCCAAGAAGGGGTTTACAGCACAGATACGCAGTATTTT.

The rearrangement uses TRBV20-1 and TRBJ2-5; D is possibly TRBD2 (5 bases). The CDR3 is 12 amino acids. The germline V gene encodes CDR1 DFQATT and CDR2 SNEGSKA (reference sequence). V was shortened by 3 bases and J by 13 bases, with 18 bases between the two germline ends. The CDR3 DNA is TGCAGTGCTAGTGGGTCTGCGGGTATAAGGTACTTC. Protein sequence: CSASGSAGIRYF.

The genes are TRBV20-1 and TRBJ2-7; TRBD2 matches at 11 bases. Trimming took 1 base from V and 2 from J; bases not matched to a gene: 7. Germline V gene lookup returns CDR1 DFQATT and CDR2 SNEGSKA (reference sequence). There are 16 residues in the CDR3. CDR3 region: CSARGPSGRKTYEQYF. The CDR3 DNA sequence: TGCAGTGCTAGAGGCCCTAGCGGGAGGAAAACCTACGAGCAGTACTTC.

The gene calls are TRBV12-3 or TRBV12-4 and TRBJ1-2; D is unclear. This CDR3 is 13 amino acids long. Trimming left V 3 bases short and J 8 bases short, with 13 bases between. The CDR3 DNA follows: TGTGCCAGCAGTTTGTACGGGGAGACCGGCTACACCTTC. Its protein is CASSLYGETGYTF.

This clonotype was recorded many times. V gene TRBV7-9 combines with J gene TRBJ1-1; no reliable D call. The V and J ends lost 1 base and 6 bases respectively, with 6 bases between them. This CDR3 has 12 amino acids. The germline V gene has CDR1 SEHNR and CDR2 FQNEAQ (reference sequence). The CDR3 DNA sequence: TGTGCCAGCAGCTTAGAATCCCCTGAAGCTTTCTTT. It encodes CASSLESPEAFF.

The chain is built from TRBV12-5 and TRBJ2-3; D possibly matches TRBD1 or TRBD2 (6 bases each). Germline V gene sequence: CDR1 LGHNT, CDR2 FRNRAP. The CDR3 consists of 15 residues. Trimming stripped 4 bases from V and 2 bases from J, with 13 bases between. CDR3 coding DNA: TGTGCTAGTGGTTCCTCAGGGGAGGTCACAGATACGCAGTATTTT. As protein: CASGSSGEVTDTQYF.

The chain couples TRBV27 to TRBJ2-3; 10 bases are shared with TRBD2. V was clipped by 2 bases and J by 4 bases; unmatched bases: 9. This CDR3 region has 17 residues. Per the germline V gene, CDR1 is MNHEY and CDR2 is SMNVEV (reference sequence). CDR3 nucleotides: TGTGCCAGCAGTTTAGGGGTTACTAGCGGGACGGCAGATACGCAGTATTTT. This codes for CASSLGVTSGTADTQYF.

The chain has TRBV29-1 and TRBJ2-1, with TRBD1 matching over 10 bases. CDR1 is SQVTM, CDR2 ANQGSEA, per germline. The CDR3 contains 12 residues. The trim removed 6 bases at V and 7 bases at J, leaving 3 bases unmatched. CDR3 coding DNA: TGCAGCGTGGGGGACAGGGGAAATGAGCAGTTCTTC. This gives the protein CSVGDRGNEQFF.